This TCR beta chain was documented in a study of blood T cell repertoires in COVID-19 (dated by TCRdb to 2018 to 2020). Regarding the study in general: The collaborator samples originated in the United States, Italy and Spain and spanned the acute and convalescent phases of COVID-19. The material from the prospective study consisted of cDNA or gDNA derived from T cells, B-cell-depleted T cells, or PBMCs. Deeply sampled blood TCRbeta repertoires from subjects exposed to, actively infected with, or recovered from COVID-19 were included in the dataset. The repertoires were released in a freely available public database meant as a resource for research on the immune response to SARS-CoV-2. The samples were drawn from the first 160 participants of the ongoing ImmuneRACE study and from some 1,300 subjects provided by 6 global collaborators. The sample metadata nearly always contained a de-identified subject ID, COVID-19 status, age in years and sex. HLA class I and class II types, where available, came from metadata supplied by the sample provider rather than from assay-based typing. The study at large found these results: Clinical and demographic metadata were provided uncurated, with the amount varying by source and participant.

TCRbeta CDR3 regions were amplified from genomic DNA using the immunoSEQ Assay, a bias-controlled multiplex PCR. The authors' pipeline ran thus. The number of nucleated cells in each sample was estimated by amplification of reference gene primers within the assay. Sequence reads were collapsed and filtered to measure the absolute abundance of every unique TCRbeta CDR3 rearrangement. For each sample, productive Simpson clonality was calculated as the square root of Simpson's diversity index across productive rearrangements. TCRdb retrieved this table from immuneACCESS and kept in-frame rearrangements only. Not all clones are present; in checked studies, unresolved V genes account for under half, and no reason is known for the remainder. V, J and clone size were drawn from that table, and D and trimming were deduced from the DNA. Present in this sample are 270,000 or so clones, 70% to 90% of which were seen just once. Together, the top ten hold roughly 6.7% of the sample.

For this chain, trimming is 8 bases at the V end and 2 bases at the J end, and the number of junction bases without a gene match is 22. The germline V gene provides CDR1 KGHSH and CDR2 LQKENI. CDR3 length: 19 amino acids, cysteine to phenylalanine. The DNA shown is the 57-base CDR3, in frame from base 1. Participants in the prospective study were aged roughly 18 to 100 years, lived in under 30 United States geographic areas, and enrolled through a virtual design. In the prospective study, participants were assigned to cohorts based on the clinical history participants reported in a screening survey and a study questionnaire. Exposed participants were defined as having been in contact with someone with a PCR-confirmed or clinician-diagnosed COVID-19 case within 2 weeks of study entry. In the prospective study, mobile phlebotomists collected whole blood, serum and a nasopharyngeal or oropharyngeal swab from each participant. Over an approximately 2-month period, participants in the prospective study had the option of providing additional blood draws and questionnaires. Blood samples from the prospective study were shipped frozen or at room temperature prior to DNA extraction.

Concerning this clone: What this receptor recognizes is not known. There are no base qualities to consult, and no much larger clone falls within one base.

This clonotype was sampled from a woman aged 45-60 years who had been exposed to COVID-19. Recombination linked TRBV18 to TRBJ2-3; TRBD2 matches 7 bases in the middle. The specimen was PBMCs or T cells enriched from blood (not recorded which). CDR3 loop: CASTLVFRGGIGHTDTQYF. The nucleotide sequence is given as TGTGCCAGCACCCTAGTTTTCCGCGGGGGAATAGGACACACAGATACGCAGTATTTT. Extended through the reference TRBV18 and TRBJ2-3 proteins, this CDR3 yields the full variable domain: NAGVMQNPRHLVRRRGQEARLRCSPMKGHSHVYWYRQLPEEGLKFMVYLQKENIIDESGMPKERFSAEFPKEGPSILRIQQVVRGDSAAYFCASTLVFRGGIGHTDTQYFGPGTRLTVL.